The 19 T cell receptor beta chains below come from one sample, sequenced in a study of T cell responses to AZD1222 COVID-19 vaccine. Here immunoSEQ multiplex PCR was the method, and the copy in TCRdb shows in-frame clones only, minus some. Seen here are 70,000 to 95,000 clones, approximately 89% observed once, and the top ten hold around 26%. The sequencing used peripheral blood, collected 28 days after the second AZD1222 dose. The receptors shown here come from an adult who received the AZD1222 COVID-19 vaccine.

A few counts support this clone. The V and J genes are TRBV15 and TRBJ2-3; TRBD1 agrees at 7 bases. V trimming: 4 bases; J trimming: 3 bases; junction bases outside the gene matches: 4. CDR1 is LNHNV, CDR2 YYDKDF, per germline (reference sequence). The CDR3 sequence is 14 residues long. This CDR3 reads CATSTRQGTDTQYF. CDR3 nucleotide sequence: TGTGCCACCAGCACGAGACAGGGTACAGATACGCAGTATTTT.

The chain is built from TRBV27 and TRBJ2-7; unclear D gene. V lost 4 bases and J 3 bases, leaving 10 bases between the germline ends. The germline V gene has CDR1 MNHEY and CDR2 SMNVEV (reference sequence). The CDR3 runs 13 residues. The CDR3 protein is CASSSVLNYEQYF. The CDR3 nucleotides are TGTGCCAGCAGTTCGGTCCTAAACTACGAGCAGTACTTC.

This chain connects TRBV9 to TRBJ2-1; 12 bases are a match to TRBD2. CDR3 length: 15 amino acids. J lost 4 bases, V lost 4 bases, and 3 bases had no gene match. The V gene's germline CDR1 is SGDLS and CDR2 YYNGEE. CDR3 bases: TGTGCCAGCAGCTTAGGGACTAGCGGGTACAATGAGCAGTTCTTC. Its translation is CASSLGTSGYNEQFF.

This chain uses TRBV19 with TRBJ2-4; D uncertain. V lost 7 bases and J 15 bases, leaving 19 bases between the germline ends. Germline lookup yields CDR1 LNHDA and CDR2 SQIVND (reference sequence). This CDR3 is 12 amino acids long. CDR3 loop: CASKGFDDIPYF. The CDR3 region has the DNA TGTGCCAGTAAGGGATTCGACGATATACCGTACTTC.

This clone was detected only once. V and J are TRBV5-6 and TRBJ1-2; D call uncertain. The germline V gene encodes CDR1 SGHDT and CDR2 YYEEEE. This CDR3 is built from 11 residues. V lost 4 bases and J lost 8, with 9 bases in between. The CDR3 DNA follows: TGTGCCAGCAGCACTATTGGGGGCTACACCTTC. Its translation: CASSTIGGYTF.

The CDR3 DNA reads TGTGCCAGCAGTGAAGCAAGCTATAGCAATCAGCCCCAGCATTTT. Protein product: CASSEASYSNQPQHF. The chain carries TRBV6-1 and TRBJ1-5; D is ambiguous. In germline, CDR1 is MNHNS, CDR2 SASEGT. V was shortened by 0 bases and J by 0 bases, with 6 bases between the two germline ends. The CDR3 has 15 residues.

The V call is TRBV7-2, the J call TRBJ1-3; no reliable D call. The length of the CDR3 is 15 residues. V was shortened by 3 bases and J by 0 bases, with 9 bases between the two germline ends. Per germline, CDR1 SGHTA and CDR2 FQGNSA. The CDR3 here is CASSFGTSSGNTIYF. Here the CDR3 DNA reads TGTGCCAGCAGCTTCGGAACAAGCTCTGGAAACACCATATATTTT. The full variable domain, completed using reference TRBV7-2 and TRBJ1-3, is GAGVSQSPSNKVTEKGKDVELRCDPISGHTALYWYRQSLGQGLEFLIYFQGNSAPDKSGLPSDRFSAERTGGSVSTLTIQRTQQEDSAVYLCASSFGTSSGNTIYFGEGSWLTVV.

The V call is TRBV11-2, the J call TRBJ2-5; D might be TRBD2 (7 bases). Germline loops: CDR1 SGHAT, CDR2 FQNNGV. Trimming removed 5 bases from V and 6 bases from J, with 22 bases in between. There are 16 residues in the CDR3. CDR3: CASSPIGGGRGKTQYF. Here the CDR3 DNA reads TGTGCCAGCAGCCCAATCGGGGGCGGGAGAGGGAAGACCCAGTACTTC.

This clone was observed a single time. The chain uses TRBV7-2 and TRBJ2-1, with TRBD2 matching over 7 bases. The CDR3 length is 15 residues. Trimming at V came to 3 bases and at J to 4 bases, leaving 6 bases not matched to a gene. Per the germline V gene, CDR1 is SGHTA and CDR2 is FQGNSA. The CDR3 bases are TGTGCCAGCAGCTTCGGCGGGAGATCATACAATGAGCAGTTCTTC. It yields the protein CASSFGGRSYNEQFF.

This rearrangement joins TRBV5-6 to TRBJ2-3; no definite D call. The CDR3 consists of 12 residues. V was shortened by 1 base and J by 3 bases, with 3 bases between the two germline ends. Looked up from germline, CDR1 is SGHDT and CDR2 is YYEEEE. CDR3 DNA: TGTGCCAGCAGCTTGAGTACAGATACGCAGTATTTT. Translated: CASSLSTDTQYF.

The chain couples TRBV10-2 to TRBJ1-4, with 9 bases that match TRBD1. V lost 5 bases, J lost 3 bases, and 7 bases stayed unmatched. CDR3 length: 16 amino acids. Germline V lookup: CDR1 WSHSY, CDR2 SAAADI. In DNA, the CDR3 is TGCGCCAGCAGTCCCTGGGACAGGGCATCTAATGAAAAACTGTTTTTT. Translation gives CASSPWDRASNEKLFF.

The J gene is TRBJ2-1, the V gene TRBV20-1; 7 nucleotides agree with TRBD2. The germline V gene has CDR1 DFQATT and CDR2 SNEGSKA (reference sequence). The CDR3 has 11 amino acids. Trimming cost V 5 bases and J 12 bases; bases outside gene matches: 7. The CDR3 bases are TGCAGTGCTCCCCGTAGCGGGCCGCAGTTCTTC. Encoded protein: CSAPRSGPQFF.

V and J are TRBV11-1 and TRBJ2-3, with TRBD1 matching over 8 bases. J was trimmed by 0 bases and V by 6 bases; bases with no gene match: 8. The CDR3 is 16 amino acids. Germline-derived CDR1 and CDR2 are SGHAT and FQDESV (reference sequence). This chain's CDR3 is CASRHRGASSTDTQYF. In nucleotides, the CDR3 is TGTGCCAGCAGACACAGGGGGGCTTCTAGCACAGATACGCAGTATTTT. The full variable domain, completed using reference TRBV11-1 and TRBJ2-3, is EAEVAQSPRYKITEKSQAVAFWCDPISGHATLYWYRQILGQGPELLVQFQDESVVDDSQLPKDRFSAERLKGVDSTLKIQPAELGDSAMYLCASRHRGASSTDTQYFGPGTRLTVL.

This chain links TRBV4-3 with TRBJ2-7; D is unresolved. V shed 0 bases and J shed 4 bases, with 7 bases lying between them. The CDR3 runs 13 residues. Germline V gives CDR1 LGHNA, CDR2 YSLEER. The CDR3 DNA reads as TGCGCCAGCAGCCAAGATGGCCAGTACGAGCAGTACTTC. Its protein product is CASSQDGQYEQYF.

The chain employs TRBV19 and TRBJ2-3, with 12 positions matching TRBD2. This CDR3 region has 16 residues. Germline V gene lookup returns CDR1 LNHDA and CDR2 SQIVND (reference sequence). V lost 5 bases, J lost 7 bases, and 10 bases stayed unmatched. The CDR3 DNA follows: TGTGCCAGTAGTGGGGGGACTAGCGGGTCCCATAATACGCAGTATTTT. Its translation: CASSGGTSGSHNTQYF.

This chain connects TRBV7-9 to TRBJ2-5, with TRBD2 matching over 8 bases. The V segment lost 4 bases and the J segment 6 bases; nucleotides outside the gene matches: 4. Per germline, CDR1 SEHNR and CDR2 FQNEAQ (reference sequence). CDR3 length equals 13 residues. The CDR3 DNA reads as TGTGCCAGCAGCTGGCTAGCGGGCCAGACCCAGTACTTC. This codes for CASSWLAGQTQYF.

This clone has a handful of counts. This chain joins TRBV4-2 and TRBJ2-2, with 8 bases identical to TRBD2. V lost 4 bases, J lost 2 bases, and 3 bases stayed unmatched. Germline CDR1 LGHNA, CDR2 YNFKEQ. The CDR3 contains 15 residues. The CDR3 here is CASSLTSDNTGELFF. In DNA, the CDR3 is TGTGCCAGCAGCCTGACTAGCGACAACACCGGGGAGCTGTTTTTT.

The chain uses TRBV20-1 and TRBJ2-7; TRBD1 aligns across 7 bases. The CDR3 consists of 11 residues. Per germline, CDR1 DFQATT and CDR2 SNEGSKA (reference sequence). Trimming took 5 bases from V and 5 from J; bases not matched to a gene: 3. DNA of the CDR3: TGCAGTGCTGGGACAGACAACGAGCAGTACTTC. Translation: CSAGTDNEQYF.

The chain employs TRBV5-4 and TRBJ2-1; 8 positions match TRBD2. V lost 9 bases and J lost 0; bases outside the gene matches: 8. The CDR3 is made up of 15 amino acids. Germline loops: CDR1 SGHNT, CDR2 YYREEE (reference sequence). The CDR3 is CATQLAGRSYNEQFF. In DNA form, the CDR3 reads TGTGCCACCCAGCTAGCGGGTCGCTCCTACAATGAGCAGTTCTTC.